In this sample, the clone carrying this TCR beta chain turned up once. Germline values: CDR1 LGHNA, CDR2 YSLEER. The length of the CDR3 is 14 residues. Deletions cut 1 base from V and 0 bases from J, with 7 bases between. The sample is drawn from a study of CD8 T cells in Susac syndrome. Relapsing-remitting disease, either stable or active, was present in the multiple sclerosis controls, who were treatment-naive patients. TEMRA cells were FACS-enriched, and CD8+ and CD4+ T cells were isolated negatively. With random hexamers, reverse transcription was performed on 0.5 to 1 ug of RNA. The amplification used immunoSEQ multiplex PCR on TCR beta CDR3; it spanned 54 Vbeta and 13 Jbeta. TCRdb ran MiXCR on the immunoSEQ multiplex PCR reads and lists one entry per CDR3 protein. The profile covers about 69,000 distinct CDR3 sequences, with roughly nine tenths appearing a single time and approximately 0.46% taken by the ten largest.

Sequencing was performed on CD8+ T cells from PBMCs. This TCR was sampled from a human donor with multiple sclerosis. V usage is TRBV4-3 and J usage is TRBJ2-7; weak D call: TRBD1 (5 bases). The CDR3 sequence is CASSQARASYEQYF. Here the CDR3 DNA reads TGCGCCAGCAGCCAAGCCAGGGCCTCCTACGAGCAGTACTTC.